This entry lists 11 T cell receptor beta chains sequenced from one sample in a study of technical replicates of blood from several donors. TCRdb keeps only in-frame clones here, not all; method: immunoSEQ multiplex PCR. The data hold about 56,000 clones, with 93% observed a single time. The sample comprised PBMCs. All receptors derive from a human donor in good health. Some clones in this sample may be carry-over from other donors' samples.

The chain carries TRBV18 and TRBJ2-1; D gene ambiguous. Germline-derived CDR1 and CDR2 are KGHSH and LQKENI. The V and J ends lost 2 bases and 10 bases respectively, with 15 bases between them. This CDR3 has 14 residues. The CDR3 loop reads CASSPFDGSREQFF. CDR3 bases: TGTGCCAGCTCACCATTCGACGGGTCTCGGGAGCAGTTCTTC.

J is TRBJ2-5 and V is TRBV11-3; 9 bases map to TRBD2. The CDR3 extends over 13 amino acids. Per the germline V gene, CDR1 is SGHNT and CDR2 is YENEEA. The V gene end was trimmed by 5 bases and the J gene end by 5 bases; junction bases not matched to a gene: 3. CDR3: CASSRGGVETQYF. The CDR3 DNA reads TGTGCCAGCAGCCGCGGGGGGGTGGAGACCCAGTACTTC.

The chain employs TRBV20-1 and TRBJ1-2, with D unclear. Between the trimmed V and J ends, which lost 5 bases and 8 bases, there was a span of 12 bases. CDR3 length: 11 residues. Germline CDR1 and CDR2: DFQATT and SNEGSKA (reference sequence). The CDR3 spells CSALGSRGYTF. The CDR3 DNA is TGCAGTGCTCTTGGTAGCCGGGGCTACACCTTC.

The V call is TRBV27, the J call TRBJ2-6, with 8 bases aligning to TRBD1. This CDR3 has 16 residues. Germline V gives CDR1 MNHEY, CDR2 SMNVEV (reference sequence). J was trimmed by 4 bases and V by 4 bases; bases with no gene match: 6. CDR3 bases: TGTGCCAGCAGTTCGACAGGGGCGGAAGGGGCCAACGTCCTGACTTTC. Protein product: CASSSTGAEGANVLTF.

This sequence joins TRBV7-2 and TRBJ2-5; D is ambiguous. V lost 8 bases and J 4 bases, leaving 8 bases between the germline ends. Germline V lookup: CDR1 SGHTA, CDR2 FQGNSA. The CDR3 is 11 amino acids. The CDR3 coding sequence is TGTGCCAGCGACCGCGGAGAGACCCAGTACTTC. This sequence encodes CASDRGETQYF.

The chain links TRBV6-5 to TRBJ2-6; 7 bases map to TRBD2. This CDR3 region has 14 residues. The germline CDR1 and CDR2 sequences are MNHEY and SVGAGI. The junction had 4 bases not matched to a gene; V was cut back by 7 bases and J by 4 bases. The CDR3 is CASTRGVGANVLTF. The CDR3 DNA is TGTGCCAGCACCCGGGGGGTCGGGGCCAACGTCCTGACTTTC.

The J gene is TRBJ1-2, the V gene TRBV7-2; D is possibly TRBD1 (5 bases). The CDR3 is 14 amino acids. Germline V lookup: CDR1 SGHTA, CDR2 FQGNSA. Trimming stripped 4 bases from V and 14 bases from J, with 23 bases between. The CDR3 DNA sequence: TGTGCCAGCAGCTCCCCCAGAAGGGGCCCTATGTTGACCTTC. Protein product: CASSSPRRGPMLTF.

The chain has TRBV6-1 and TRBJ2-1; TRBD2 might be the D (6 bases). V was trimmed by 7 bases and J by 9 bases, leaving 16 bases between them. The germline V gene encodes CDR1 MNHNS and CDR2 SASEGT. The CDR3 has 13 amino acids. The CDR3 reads CASTRIGTPEQFF. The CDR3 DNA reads TGTGCCAGCACCCGAATAGGGACTCCTGAGCAGTTCTTC.

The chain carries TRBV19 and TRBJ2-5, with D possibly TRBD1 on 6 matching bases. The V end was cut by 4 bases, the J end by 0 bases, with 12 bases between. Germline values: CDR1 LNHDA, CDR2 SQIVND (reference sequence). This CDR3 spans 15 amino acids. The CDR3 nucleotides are TGTGCCAGTAGTAGGGGACAACTGAACCAAGAGACCCAGTACTTC. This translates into CASSRGQLNQETQYF.

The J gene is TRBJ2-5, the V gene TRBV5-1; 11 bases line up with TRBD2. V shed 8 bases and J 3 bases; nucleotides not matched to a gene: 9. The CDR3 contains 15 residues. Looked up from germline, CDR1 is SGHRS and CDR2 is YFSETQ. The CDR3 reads CASQTSGTIKETQYF. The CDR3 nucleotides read TGCGCCAGTCAGACTAGCGGGACCATTAAAGAGACCCAGTACTTC. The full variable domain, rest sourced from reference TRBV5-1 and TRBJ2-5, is KAGVTQTPRYLIKTRGQQVTLSCSPISGHRSVSWYQQTPGQGLQFLFEYFSETQRNKGNFPGRFSGRQFSNSRSEMNVSTLELGDSALYLCASQTSGTIKETQYFGPGTRLLVL.

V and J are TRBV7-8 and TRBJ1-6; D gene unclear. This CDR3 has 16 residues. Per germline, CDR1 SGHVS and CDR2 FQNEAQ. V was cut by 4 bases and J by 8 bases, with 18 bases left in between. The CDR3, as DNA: TGTGCCAGCAGCTCGAAGACATCACCGAGGGATTCACCCCTCCACTTT. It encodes CASSSKTSPRDSPLHF.